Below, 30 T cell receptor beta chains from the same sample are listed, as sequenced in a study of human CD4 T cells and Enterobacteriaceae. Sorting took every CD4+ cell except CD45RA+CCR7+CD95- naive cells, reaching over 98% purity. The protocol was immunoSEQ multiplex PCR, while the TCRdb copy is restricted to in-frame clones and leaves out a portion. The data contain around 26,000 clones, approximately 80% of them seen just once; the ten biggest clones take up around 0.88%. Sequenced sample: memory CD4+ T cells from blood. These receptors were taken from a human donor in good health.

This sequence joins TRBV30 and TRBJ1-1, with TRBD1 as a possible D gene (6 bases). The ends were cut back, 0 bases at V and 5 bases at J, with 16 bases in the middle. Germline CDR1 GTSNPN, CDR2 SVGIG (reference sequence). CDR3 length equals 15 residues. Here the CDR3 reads CAWSVPPQGKTEAFF. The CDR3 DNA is TGTGCCTGGAGTGTTCCGCCACAGGGTAAGACTGAAGCTTTCTTT.

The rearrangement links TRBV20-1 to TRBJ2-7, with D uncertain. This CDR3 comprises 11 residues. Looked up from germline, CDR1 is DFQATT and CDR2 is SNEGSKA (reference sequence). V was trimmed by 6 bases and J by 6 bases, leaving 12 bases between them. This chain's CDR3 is CSALRAAEQYF. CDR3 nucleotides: TGCAGTGCCTTAAGAGCCGCCGAGCAGTACTTC.

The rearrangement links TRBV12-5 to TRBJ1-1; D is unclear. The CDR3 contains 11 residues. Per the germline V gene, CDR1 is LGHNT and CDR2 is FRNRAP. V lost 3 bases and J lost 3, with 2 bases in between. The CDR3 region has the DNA TGTGCTAGTGGTTTCGACACTGAAGCTTTCTTT. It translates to CASGFDTEAFF.

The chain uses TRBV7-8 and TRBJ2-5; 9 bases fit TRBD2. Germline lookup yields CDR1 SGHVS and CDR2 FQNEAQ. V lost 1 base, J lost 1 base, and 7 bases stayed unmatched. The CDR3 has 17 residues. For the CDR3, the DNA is TGTGCCAGCAGCTTAGACCGACTAGCGGATTTCCAAGAGACCCAGTACTTC. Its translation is CASSLDRLADFQETQYF.

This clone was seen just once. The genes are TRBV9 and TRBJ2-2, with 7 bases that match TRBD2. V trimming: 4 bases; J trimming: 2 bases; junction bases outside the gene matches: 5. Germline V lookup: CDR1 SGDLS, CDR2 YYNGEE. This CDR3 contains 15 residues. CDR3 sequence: CASSRRGVNTGELFF. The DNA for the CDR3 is TGTGCCAGCAGCCGCCGGGGGGTAAACACCGGGGAGCTGTTTTTT.

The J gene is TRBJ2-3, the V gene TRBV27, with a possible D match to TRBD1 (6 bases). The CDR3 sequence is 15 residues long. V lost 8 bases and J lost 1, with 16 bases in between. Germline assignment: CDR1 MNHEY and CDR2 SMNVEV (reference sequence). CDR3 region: CASLPGTGRTDTQYF. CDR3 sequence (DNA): TGTGCCAGCTTACCCGGCACAGGGCGCACAGATACGCAGTATTTT.

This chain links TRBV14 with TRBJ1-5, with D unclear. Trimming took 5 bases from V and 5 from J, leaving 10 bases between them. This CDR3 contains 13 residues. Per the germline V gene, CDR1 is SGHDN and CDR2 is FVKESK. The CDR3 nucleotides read TGTGCCAGCAGCGGGTCAGAGTATCAGCCCCAGCATTTT. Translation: CASSGSEYQPQHF.

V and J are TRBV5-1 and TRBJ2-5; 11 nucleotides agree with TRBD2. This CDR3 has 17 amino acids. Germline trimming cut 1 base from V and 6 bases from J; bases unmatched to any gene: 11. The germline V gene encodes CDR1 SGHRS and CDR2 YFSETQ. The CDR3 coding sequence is TGCGCCAGCAGCTTGAATCTAGCGGGGGGCCAGGTAAAGACCCAGTACTTC. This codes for CASSLNLAGGQVKTQYF.

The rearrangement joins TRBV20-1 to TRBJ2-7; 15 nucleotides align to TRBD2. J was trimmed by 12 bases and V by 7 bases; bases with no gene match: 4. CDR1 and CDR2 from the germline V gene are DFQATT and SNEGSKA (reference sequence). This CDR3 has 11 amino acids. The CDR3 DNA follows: TGCAGTGTGGGACTAGCGGGAGGTTCGTACTTC. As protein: CSVGLAGGSYF.

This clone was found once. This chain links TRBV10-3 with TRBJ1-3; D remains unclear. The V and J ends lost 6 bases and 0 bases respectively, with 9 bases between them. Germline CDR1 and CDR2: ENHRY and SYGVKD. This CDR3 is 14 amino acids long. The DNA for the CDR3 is TGTGCCATCAGCGGAGGGAGCTCTGGAAACACCATATATTTT. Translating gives CAISGGSSGNTIYF.

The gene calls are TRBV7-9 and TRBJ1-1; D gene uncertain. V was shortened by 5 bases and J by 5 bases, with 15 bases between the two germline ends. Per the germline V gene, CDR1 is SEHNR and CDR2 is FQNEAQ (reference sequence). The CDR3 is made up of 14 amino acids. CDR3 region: CASSQPGGRTEAFF. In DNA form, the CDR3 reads TGTGCCAGCAGCCAACCGGGAGGAAGGACTGAAGCTTTCTTT.

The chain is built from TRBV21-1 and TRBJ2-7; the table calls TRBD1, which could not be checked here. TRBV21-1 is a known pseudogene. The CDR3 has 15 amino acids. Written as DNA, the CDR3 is TGTGCCACCAAGGGGCTAGGCAGGGGGCAACACGAGCAGTACTTC. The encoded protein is CATKGLGRGQHEQYF.

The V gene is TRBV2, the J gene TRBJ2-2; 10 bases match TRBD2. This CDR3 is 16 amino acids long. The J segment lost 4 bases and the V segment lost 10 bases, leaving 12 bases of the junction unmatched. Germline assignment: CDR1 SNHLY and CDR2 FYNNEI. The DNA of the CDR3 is TGTGCCACCCTCACCAGCGGGGGGGCGCGCACCGGGGAGCTGTTTTTT. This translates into CATLTSGGARTGELFF. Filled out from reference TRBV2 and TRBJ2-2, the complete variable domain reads EPEVTQTPSHQVTQMGQEVILRCVPISNHLYFYWYRQILGQKVEFLVSFYNNEISEKSEIFDDQFSVERPDGSNFTLKIRSTKLEDSAMYFCATLTSGGARTGELFFGEGSRLTVL.

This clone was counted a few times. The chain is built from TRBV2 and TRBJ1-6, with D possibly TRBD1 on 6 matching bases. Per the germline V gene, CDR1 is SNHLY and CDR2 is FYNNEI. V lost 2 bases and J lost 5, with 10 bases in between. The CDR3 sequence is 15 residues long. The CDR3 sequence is CASSEQGKHNSPLHF. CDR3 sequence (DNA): TGTGCCAGCAGTGAACAGGGGAAACATAATTCACCCCTCCACTTT.

The CDR3 DNA sequence: TGTGCCAGCAGTGACCCCTACTACAATGAGCAGTTCTTC. It yields the protein CASSDPYYNEQFF. The chain couples TRBV7-3 to TRBJ2-1; D remains unclear. This CDR3 spans 13 amino acids. V was cut by 6 bases and J by 3 bases, with 9 bases left in between. The V gene's germline CDR1 is SGHTA and CDR2 FQGTGA.

The DNA for the CDR3 is TGTGCCAGCAGTGATATAGCGGGGGGGCAGAGTACGCAGTATTTT. It specifies CASSDIAGGQSTQYF. The chain employs TRBV6-1 and TRBJ2-3, with 11 bases that match TRBD2. CDR3 length: 15 residues. Unmatched junction bases numbered 7, after V lost 3 bases and J lost 8 bases. CDR1 is MNHNS and CDR2 is SASEGT in the germline V gene.

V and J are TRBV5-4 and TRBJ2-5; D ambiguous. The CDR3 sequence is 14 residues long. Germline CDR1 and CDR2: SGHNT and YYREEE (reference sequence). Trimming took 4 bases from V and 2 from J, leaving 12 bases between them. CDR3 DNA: TGTGCCAGCAGCCCTGGGTACGATCAAGAGACCCAGTACTTC. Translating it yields CASSPGYDQETQYF.

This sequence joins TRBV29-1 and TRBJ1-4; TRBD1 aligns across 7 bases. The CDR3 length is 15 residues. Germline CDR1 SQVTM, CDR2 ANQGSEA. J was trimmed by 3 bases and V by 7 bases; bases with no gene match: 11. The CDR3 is CSAHVGGGSNEKLFF. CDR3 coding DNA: TGCAGCGCTCACGTCGGAGGGGGCTCTAATGAAAAACTGTTTTTT.

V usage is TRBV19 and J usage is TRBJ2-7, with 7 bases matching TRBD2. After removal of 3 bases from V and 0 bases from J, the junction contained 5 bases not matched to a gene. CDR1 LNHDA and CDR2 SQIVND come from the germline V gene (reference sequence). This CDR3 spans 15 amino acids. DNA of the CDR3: TGTGCCAGTAGTATCCCGGGGGGAAGCTCCTACGAGCAGTACTTC. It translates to CASSIPGGSSYEQYF.

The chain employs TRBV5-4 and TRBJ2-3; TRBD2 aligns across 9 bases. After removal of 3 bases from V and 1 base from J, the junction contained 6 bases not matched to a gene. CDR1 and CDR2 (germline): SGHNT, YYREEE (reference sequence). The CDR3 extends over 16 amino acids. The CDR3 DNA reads TGTGCCAGCAGCTCCAACAAGCGGGGGGGCACAGATACGCAGTATTTT. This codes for CASSSNKRGGTDTQYF.

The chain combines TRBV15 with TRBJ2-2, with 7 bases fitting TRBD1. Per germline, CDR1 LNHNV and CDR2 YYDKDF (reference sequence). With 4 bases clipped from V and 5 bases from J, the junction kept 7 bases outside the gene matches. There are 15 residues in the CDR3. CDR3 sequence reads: CATSTRTGLTGELFF. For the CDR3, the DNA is TGTGCCACCAGCACAAGGACAGGTCTGACCGGGGAGCTGTTTTTT. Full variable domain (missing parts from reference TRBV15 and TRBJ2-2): DAMVIQNPRYQVTQFGKPVTLSCSQTLNHNVMYWYQQKSSQAPKLLFHYYDKDFNNEADTPDNFQSRRPNTSFCFLDIRSPGLGDTAMYLCATSTRTGLTGELFFGEGSRLTVL.

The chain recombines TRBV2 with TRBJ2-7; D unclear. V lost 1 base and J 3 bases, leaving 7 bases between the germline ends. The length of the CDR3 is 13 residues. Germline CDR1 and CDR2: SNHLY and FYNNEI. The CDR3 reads CASSEGVHYEQYF. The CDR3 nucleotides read TGTGCCAGCAGTGAAGGAGTCCACTACGAGCAGTACTTC.

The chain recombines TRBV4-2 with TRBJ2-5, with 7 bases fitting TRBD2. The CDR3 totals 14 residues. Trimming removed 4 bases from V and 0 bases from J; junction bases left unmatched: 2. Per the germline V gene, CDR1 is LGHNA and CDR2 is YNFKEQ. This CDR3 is CASSPGGYQETQYF. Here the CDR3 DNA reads TGTGCCAGCAGCCCGGGAGGCTACCAAGAGACCCAGTACTTC.

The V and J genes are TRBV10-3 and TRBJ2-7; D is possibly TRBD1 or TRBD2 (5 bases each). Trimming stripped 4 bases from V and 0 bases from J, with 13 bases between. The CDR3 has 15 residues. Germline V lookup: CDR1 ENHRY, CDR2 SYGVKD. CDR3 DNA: TGTGCCATCAGTGGGTCGGCAGGGAGCTCCTACGAGCAGTACTTC. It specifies CAISGSAGSSYEQYF.

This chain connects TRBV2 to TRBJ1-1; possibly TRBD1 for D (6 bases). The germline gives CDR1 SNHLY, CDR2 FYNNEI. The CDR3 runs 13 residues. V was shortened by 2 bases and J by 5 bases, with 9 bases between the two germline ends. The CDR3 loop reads CASSERQGTEAFF. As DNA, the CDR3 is TGTGCCAGCAGTGAAAGGCAGGGGACTGAAGCTTTCTTT.

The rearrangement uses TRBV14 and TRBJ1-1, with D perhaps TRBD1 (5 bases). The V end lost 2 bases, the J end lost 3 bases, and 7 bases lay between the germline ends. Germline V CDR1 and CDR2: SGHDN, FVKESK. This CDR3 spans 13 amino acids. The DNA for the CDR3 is TGTGCCAGCAGCCAACAGGGATACACTGAAGCTTTCTTT. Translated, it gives CASSQQGYTEAFF. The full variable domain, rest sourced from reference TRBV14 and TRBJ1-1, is EAGVTQFPSHSVIEKGQTVTLRCDPISGHDNLYWYRRVMGKEIKFLLHFVKESKQDESGMPNNRFLAERTGGTYSTLKVQPAELEDSGVYFCASSQQGYTEAFFGQGTRLTVV.

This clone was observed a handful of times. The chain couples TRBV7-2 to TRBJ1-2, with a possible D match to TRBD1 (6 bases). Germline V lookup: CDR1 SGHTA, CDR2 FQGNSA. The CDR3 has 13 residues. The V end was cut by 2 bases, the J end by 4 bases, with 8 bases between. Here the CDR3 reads CASSLQGPYGYTF. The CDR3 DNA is TGTGCCAGCAGCTTACAGGGGCCCTATGGCTACACCTTC.

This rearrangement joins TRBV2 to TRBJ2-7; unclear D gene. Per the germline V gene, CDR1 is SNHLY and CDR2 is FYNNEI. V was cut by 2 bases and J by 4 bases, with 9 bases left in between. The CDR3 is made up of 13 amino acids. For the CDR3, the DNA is TGTGCCAGCAGTGAACAGAGACCATACGAGCAGTACTTC. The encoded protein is CASSEQRPYEQYF.

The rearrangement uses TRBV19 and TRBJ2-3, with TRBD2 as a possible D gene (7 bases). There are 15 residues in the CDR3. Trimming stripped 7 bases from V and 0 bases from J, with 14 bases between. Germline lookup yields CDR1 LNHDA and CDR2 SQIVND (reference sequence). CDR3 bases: TGTGCCAGTAATTTGGGGGGGCCGAGCACAGATACGCAGTATTTT. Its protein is CASNLGGPSTDTQYF.

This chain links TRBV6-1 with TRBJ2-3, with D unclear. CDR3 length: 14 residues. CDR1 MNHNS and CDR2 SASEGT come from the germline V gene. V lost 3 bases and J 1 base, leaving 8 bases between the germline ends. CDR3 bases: TGTGCCAGCAGTGATGTTACCGGCACAGATACGCAGTATTTT. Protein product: CASSDVTGTDTQYF.